The 15 T cell receptor beta chains listed next were all sequenced from one sample in a study of OX40 agonist ivuxolimab in advanced cancers. Assay used: immunoSEQ multiplex PCR; TCRdb lists only in-frame clones, some missing. The table has some 70,000 clones, roughly 85% seen once. Here the sequenced sample was CD4+ or CD8+ T cells sorted from blood, taken in a trial of the OX40 agonist ivuxolimab. The receptors come from an adult with an advanced solid tumor such as melanoma, head and neck, liver or kidney cancer.

This clone is a singleton in its sample. V gene TRBV19 combines with J gene TRBJ2-1; 11 bases agree with TRBD2. There are 16 residues in the CDR3. The germline CDR1 and CDR2 sequences are LNHDA and SQIVND (reference sequence). The J segment lost 7 bases and the V segment lost 10 bases, leaving 15 bases of the junction unmatched. CDR3 sequence (DNA): TGTGCCACCTCAGGGAGTAGCGGGAGGGCCGGGAATGAGCAGTTCTTC. This translates into CATSGSSGRAGNEQFF.

The rearrangement links TRBV29-1 to TRBJ2-1; 7 nucleotides align to TRBD2. The germline V gene has CDR1 SQVTM and CDR2 ANQGSEA. The CDR3 runs to 14 residues. V trimming: 7 bases; J trimming: 4 bases; junction bases outside the gene matches: 10. The CDR3 coding sequence is TGCAGCGCTCGAGGCGGGAGAGGATACAATGAGCAGTTCTTC. It codes for CSARGGRGYNEQFF.

This chain connects TRBV28 to TRBJ2-3; 10 positions agree with TRBD2. Trimming removed 6 bases from V and 5 bases from J; junction bases left unmatched: 11. The germline V gene has CDR1 MDHEN and CDR2 SYDVKM. The length of the CDR3 is 16 residues. CDR3 sequence reads: CASSFSTSGTLDTQYF. Written as DNA, the CDR3 is TGTGCCAGCAGCTTCTCTACTAGCGGGACCCTAGATACGCAGTATTTT.

The chain links TRBV5-1 to TRBJ2-7, with 10 positions matching TRBD1. In germline, CDR1 is SGHRS, CDR2 YFSETQ. The CDR3 has 16 amino acids. V lost 4 bases, J lost 0 bases, and 7 bases stayed unmatched. CDR3 DNA sequence: TGCGCCAGCAGCCTCACCCGGACAGGGGGCTCCTACGAGCAGTACTTC. Its translation: CASSLTRTGGSYEQYF.

The gene calls are TRBV5-1 and TRBJ2-7, with TRBD1 matching over 10 bases. Trimming took 4 bases from V and 6 from J; bases not matched to a gene: 7. This CDR3 comprises 14 residues. Germline CDR1 and CDR2: SGHRS and YFSETQ. This chain's CDR3 is CASSTLTGGGEQYF. CDR3 nucleotide sequence: TGCGCCAGCAGCACGCTGACAGGGGGCGGCGAGCAGTACTTC.

This clone was picked up one time. The chain joins TRBV5-1 to TRBJ1-2; TRBD1 might be the D (5 bases). V was pared by 6 bases and J by 4 bases, with 19 bases between. The V gene's germline CDR1 is SGHRS and CDR2 YFSETQ. The CDR3 loop spans 15 amino acids. DNA of the CDR3: TGCGCCAGCAAATTGATATGGGACGGGACCTATGGCTACACCTTC. This gives the protein CASKLIWDGTYGYTF.

The chain employs TRBV7-3 and TRBJ2-3, with a weak D call TRBD2 (6 bases). The V gene's germline CDR1 is SGHTA and CDR2 FQGTGA. The CDR3 covers 15 residues. The V gene lost 6 bases and the J gene lost 2 bases, with 15 bases spanning the gap. CDR3 sequence (DNA): TGTGCCAGCAGTCGTACGGGACTCATCACAGATACGCAGTATTTT. This codes for CASSRTGLITDTQYF.

This clone was observed a single time. The J gene is TRBJ2-6, the V gene TRBV7-2; perhaps TRBD1 as D (5 bases). The CDR3 runs to 17 residues. V lost 1 base and J lost 2, with 12 bases in between. Germline-derived CDR1 and CDR2 are SGHTA and FQGNSA. The CDR3 DNA follows: TGTGCCAGCAGCTTAGAGGGCAGGGTGGCTGGGGCCAACGTCCTGACTTTC. This codes for CASSLEGRVAGANVLTF.

In this sample, this clone turned up a few times. The V gene is TRBV6-6, the J gene TRBJ1-2; weak D call: TRBD1 (6 bases). Trimming shortened V by 6 bases and J by 2 bases, and 10 bases separated the two germline ends. The V gene's germline CDR1 is MNHNY and CDR2 SVGAGI (reference sequence). The CDR3 is 13 residues long. This CDR3 reads CASSDGTNYGYTF. The CDR3 DNA follows: TGTGCCAGCAGCGACGGGACAAACTATGGCTACACCTTC.

This clone was seen a handful of times. This sequence joins TRBV11-2 and TRBJ2-2; 8 positions agree with TRBD1. This CDR3 is 14 amino acids long. Germline values: CDR1 SGHAT, CDR2 FQNNGV. With V trimmed by 7 bases and J by 6 bases, 7 bases remained unmatched. CDR3 DNA sequence: TGTGCCAGCATCTTCAGGGGGCCCCCCGGGGAGCTGTTTTTT. Translated: CASIFRGPPGELFF.

This clone was seen a handful of times. The rearrangement joins TRBV9 to TRBJ2-5; possibly TRBD2 for D (5 bases). The CDR3 extends over 15 amino acids. In germline, CDR1 is SGDLS, CDR2 YYNGEE. V lost 0 bases and J 5 bases, leaving 14 bases between the germline ends. The CDR3 protein is CASSVDGEIGETQYF. DNA for the CDR3: TGTGCCAGCAGCGTAGACGGGGAGATAGGGGAGACCCAGTACTTC.

The chain couples TRBV15 to TRBJ1-2, with 7 bases lining up with TRBD1. The CDR3 is 15 amino acids. The J segment lost 2 bases and the V segment lost 0 bases, leaving 3 bases of the junction unmatched. Germline V gene lookup returns CDR1 LNHNV and CDR2 YYDKDF (reference sequence). Here the CDR3 DNA reads TGTGCCACCAGCAGAGATAGGGGGCAGAACTATGGCTACACCTTC. Translation gives CATSRDRGQNYGYTF.

This clone was seen only once. As DNA, the CDR3 is TGTGCCAGCAGGCTAAGGGGGGCGGAGTCACCCCTCCACTTT. This gives the protein CASRLRGAESPLHF. V usage is TRBV7-6 and J usage is TRBJ1-6; the D gene is possibly TRBD1 (6 bases). The germline V gene encodes CDR1 SGHVS and CDR2 FNYEAQ. V shed 6 bases and J shed 10 bases, with 16 bases lying between them. This CDR3 spans 14 amino acids.

CDR3 sequence (DNA): TGTGCCAGCAGTCCCGGGACAGTCCCAGAGACCCAGTACTTC. This codes for CASSPGTVPETQYF. The chain combines TRBV27 with TRBJ2-5; TRBD1 matches 7 bases. CDR1 and CDR2 (germline): MNHEY, SMNVEV (reference sequence). With V trimmed by 5 bases and J by 4 bases, 7 bases remained unmatched. This CDR3 spans 14 amino acids.

The chain has TRBV4-3 and TRBJ2-1; D perhaps matches TRBD2 (7 bases). V shed 0 bases and J shed 4 bases, with 16 bases lying between them. This CDR3 is built from 17 residues. Germline CDR1 and CDR2: LGHNA and YSLEER. The CDR3 loop is CASSQEGGGAWYNEQFF. DNA of the CDR3: TGCGCCAGCAGCCAAGAAGGAGGGGGGGCATGGTACAATGAGCAGTTCTTC.